Each of the 22 T cell receptor beta chains below was sequenced from the same sample in a study of beta chain features in type 1 diabetes. Study-wide points: In every one of the four CD4+ subsets, TCRB CDR3s were moderately but significantly shorter in Type 1 diabetes patients.

Their specific antigens are unknown. Expressed TCRB transcripts were sequenced because the entire RNA isolate underwent reverse transcription. Produced via immunoSEQ multiplex PCR; TCRdb's table is partial and in-frame only. The repertoire holds hundreds of thousands of clones, with around 15% as singletons. The specimen was naive CD4+ T cells from blood. The receptors stem from a man younger than 30 with type 1 diabetes.

This chain uses TRBV5-1 with TRBJ2-5; 9 bases are shared with TRBD2. Germline V gene sequence: CDR1 SGHRS, CDR2 YFSETQ. CDR3 length equals 16 residues. V lost 2 bases and J lost 0; bases outside the gene matches: 5. This chain's CDR3 is CASSLGSGGNQETQYF. The CDR3 DNA reads TGCGCCAGCAGCTTAGGCAGCGGGGGGAACCAAGAGACCCAGTACTTC.

This clone appeared a few times. V and J are TRBV7-9 and TRBJ1-4; 10 nucleotides agree with TRBD1. Unmatched junction bases numbered 1, after V lost 4 bases and J lost 5 bases. The CDR3 runs to 14 residues. Germline V gives CDR1 SEHNR, CDR2 FQNEAQ (reference sequence). DNA of the CDR3: TGTGCCAGCAGCTCGGGACAGGGGAATGAAAAACTGTTTTTT. Its protein product is CASSSGQGNEKLFF.

This clone was counted between two and nine times. The V gene is TRBV7-9, the J gene TRBJ2-7; tentative D call: TRBD2 (6 bases). Trimming took off 1 base at V and 1 base at J, with 11 bases between the two ends. The germline V gene encodes CDR1 SEHNR and CDR2 FQNEAQ (reference sequence). The CDR3 loop spans 15 amino acids. CDR3 DNA: TGTGCCAGCAGCTTAGTTAAGGCGGGATCCTACGAGCAGTACTTC. It is translated as CASSLVKAGSYEQYF.

In this sample, this clone turned up a few times. The chain has TRBV30 and TRBJ2-7; 8 positions match TRBD1. CDR3 length: 13 residues. Germline V lookup: CDR1 GTSNPN, CDR2 SVGIG (reference sequence). J lost 3 bases, V lost 4 bases, and 5 bases had no gene match. This chain's CDR3 is CAWTDRVNYEQYF. DNA for the CDR3: TGTGCCTGGACGGACAGGGTCAACTACGAGCAGTACTTC.

This clone has just a few counts. Other DNA sequences from this sample encode an identical CDR3 as well. This rearrangement joins TRBV5-1 to TRBJ1-5; no firm D call. Germline V gene sequence: CDR1 SGHRS, CDR2 YFSETQ. CDR3 length: 13 residues. Trimming pared 2 bases from V and 7 bases from J, leaving 10 bases between. This CDR3 reads CASSLEVGQPQHF. The CDR3 bases are TGCGCCAGCAGCTTAGAGGTAGGGCAGCCCCAGCATTTT.

The chain uses TRBV30 and TRBJ2-6; D not certain. This CDR3 is built from 13 residues. V gave up 2 bases and J gave up 4 bases, with 6 bases separating them. The germline gives CDR1 GTSNPN, CDR2 SVGIG (reference sequence). CDR3 sequence: CAWSHTGANVLTF. In DNA, the CDR3 is TGTGCCTGGAGTCACACCGGGGCCAACGTCCTGACTTTC.

Notes on this clone: The sample has other DNA sequences that encode this CDR3 too. V is TRBV5-4 and J is TRBJ2-1; unclear D gene. This CDR3 has 12 residues. Germline CDR1 and CDR2: SGHNT and YYREEE (reference sequence). V was clipped by 0 bases and J by 4 bases, with 2 bases between them. The CDR3 sequence is CASSLAYNEQFF. In nucleotides, the CDR3 is TGTGCCAGCAGCTTGGCGTACAATGAGCAGTTCTTC.

The rearrangement links TRBV6-1 to TRBJ2-5; no firm D call. Trimming took off 5 bases at V and 2 bases at J, with 18 bases between the two ends. The CDR3 length is 16 residues. Germline V CDR1 and CDR2: MNHNS, SASEGT. The CDR3 DNA sequence: TGTGCCAGCAGTAAAGGTCATGTGTTCGGTCAAGAGACCCAGTACTTC. This codes for CASSKGHVFGQETQYF.

This clone was observed a few times. The chain links TRBV2 to TRBJ2-5; tentative D call: TRBD2 (6 bases). CDR3 length: 12 residues. V was clipped by 10 bases and J by 7 bases, with 16 bases between them. Germline loops: CDR1 SNHLY, CDR2 FYNNEI. CDR3 nucleotides: TGTGCCACCCTGTTAGGGGAGGCGACCCAGTACTTC. Its translation is CATLLGEATQYF. The full variable domain, completed using reference TRBV2 and TRBJ2-5, is EPEVTQTPSHQVTQMGQEVILRCVPISNHLYFYWYRQILGQKVEFLVSFYNNEISEKSEIFDDQFSVERPDGSNFTLKIRSTKLEDSAMYFCATLLGEATQYFGPGTRLLVL.

This clone has only a few counts. This chain links TRBV10-3 with TRBJ2-2; possible D gene TRBD2, 5 bases. V lost 9 bases to trimming and J lost 2 bases, with 16 bases between them. Germline V gene sequence: CDR1 ENHRY, CDR2 SYGVKD. This CDR3 is built from 15 residues. The CDR3 DNA follows: TGTGCCATACGCTCTTTCGAGGGTAACACCGGGGAGCTGTTTTTT. Translated, it gives CAIRSFEGNTGELFF.

This clone showed up just a few times. The chain combines TRBV7-2 with TRBJ1-2; D ambiguous. V lost 6 bases and J lost 3, with 20 bases in between. The germline V gene encodes CDR1 SGHTA and CDR2 FQGNSA. The CDR3 consists of 16 residues. The chain's CDR3 is CASSPTGSGGYYGYTF. The CDR3 DNA sequence: TGTGCCAGCAGTCCGACGGGCTCCGGCGGATACTATGGCTACACCTTC.

In this sample, this clone turned up a few times. Different DNA sequences within this sample yield the same CDR3. This sequence joins TRBV7-2 and TRBJ2-7; 7 bases fit TRBD1. This CDR3 contains 13 residues. V dropped 5 bases and J dropped 2; count of bases not matched to a gene: 3. Germline V gene lookup returns CDR1 SGHTA and CDR2 FQGNSA. The CDR3 loop is CASSRTGPYEQYF. CDR3 sequence (DNA): TGTGCCAGCAGCCGGACAGGCCCCTACGAGCAGTACTTC.

The chain employs TRBV5-1 and TRBJ2-1; D is unclear. This CDR3 is 13 amino acids long. Germline loops: CDR1 SGHRS, CDR2 YFSETQ. V gave up 2 bases and J gave up 6 bases, with 9 bases separating them. This CDR3 reads CASSFRASNEQFF. The CDR3 DNA reads as TGCGCCAGCAGCTTCAGAGCATCCAATGAGCAGTTCTTC. Filled out from reference TRBV5-1 and TRBJ2-1, the complete variable domain reads KAGVTQTPRYLIKTRGQQVTLSCSPISGHRSVSWYQQTPGQGLQFLFEYFSETQRNKGNFPGRFSGRQFSNSRSEMNVSTLELGDSALYLCASSFRASNEQFFGPGTRLTVL.

The sample holds a few counts of this clone. V gene TRBV27 combines with J gene TRBJ2-5; 8 bases line up with TRBD1. This CDR3 comprises 15 residues. Trimming removed 5 bases from V and 5 bases from J; junction bases left unmatched: 10. CDR1 and CDR2 (germline): MNHEY, SMNVEV (reference sequence). CDR3 in DNA: TGTGCCAGCAGTAGAACGACAGGGGTCTACGAGACCCAGTACTTC. Translated: CASSRTTGVYETQYF.

The chain carries TRBV6-1 and TRBJ2-1, with TRBD2 matching over 12 bases. J lost 5 bases, V lost 11 bases, and 10 bases had no gene match. This CDR3 is built from 15 residues. Germline V gives CDR1 MNHNS, CDR2 SASEGT. Written as DNA, the CDR3 is TGTGCCGGCTGGACTAGCGGGGCAGAAGACAATGAGCAGTTCTTC. It translates to CAGWTSGAEDNEQFF.

The rearrangement joins TRBV5-1 to TRBJ2-7, with 7 bases lining up with TRBD2. Looked up from germline, CDR1 is SGHRS and CDR2 is YFSETQ. V lost 0 bases and J lost 4; bases outside the gene matches: 7. This CDR3 spans 15 amino acids. This chain's CDR3 is CASSLEASGGYEQYF. In DNA, the CDR3 is TGCGCCAGCAGCTTGGAGGCTAGCGGAGGGTACGAGCAGTACTTC. Based on the CDR3 plus reference TRBV5-1 and TRBJ2-7, the full variable domain is KAGVTQTPRYLIKTRGQQVTLSCSPISGHRSVSWYQQTPGQGLQFLFEYFSETQRNKGNFPGRFSGRQFSNSRSEMNVSTLELGDSALYLCASSLEASGGYEQYFGPGTRLTVT.

The chain employs TRBV6-5 and TRBJ1-1, with TRBD1 as a possible D gene (5 bases). Germline loops: CDR1 MNHEY, CDR2 SVGAGI. Trimming took off 1 base at V and 11 bases at J, with 8 bases between the two ends. The CDR3 covers 11 residues. CDR3 coding DNA: TGTGCCAGCAGTTACTGGGGGTACGCTTTCTTT. This encodes CASSYWGYAFF.

This clone was seen only a few times. The chain uses TRBV28 and TRBJ2-2; 9 bases are a match to TRBD1. Germline V gives CDR1 MDHEN, CDR2 SYDVKM. The CDR3 runs 15 residues. Unmatched junction bases numbered 7, after V lost 6 bases and J lost 5 bases. The CDR3 region is CASSTSGQGTGELFF. The CDR3 DNA reads TGTGCCAGCAGCACCTCGGGACAGGGAACCGGGGAGCTGTTTTTT.

The chain is built from TRBV15 and TRBJ2-3, with D unclear. The CDR3 runs 15 residues. Germline CDR1 reads LNHNV; CDR2 reads YYDKDF (reference sequence). V lost 4 bases and J lost 0, with 11 bases in between. The CDR3 DNA follows: TGTGCCACCAGCAAGGACGGCTACAGCACAGATACGCAGTATTTT. This encodes CATSKDGYSTDTQYF.

This clone was recorded a few times. The chain uses TRBV9 and TRBJ2-5; D could derive from TRBD1 or TRBD2 (6 bases each). This CDR3 spans 17 amino acids. Trimming took off 4 bases at V and 3 bases at J, with 22 bases between the two ends. Germline V gene sequence: CDR1 SGDLS, CDR2 YYNGEE. CDR3 loop: CASSTPLGGGNKETQYF. CDR3 bases: TGTGCCAGCAGCACCCCTTTAGGAGGGGGGAACAAAGAGACCCAGTACTTC.

This chain links TRBV30 with TRBJ2-3, with D perhaps matching TRBD1 (6 bases). This CDR3 region has 12 residues. The V gene's germline CDR1 is GTSNPN and CDR2 SVGIG (reference sequence). V was clipped by 4 bases and J by 2 bases, with 7 bases between them. The CDR3 DNA follows: TGTGCCTGGAACAGGGACACAGATACGCAGTATTTT. Translated, it gives CAWNRDTDTQYF.

This clone showed up just a few times. The V gene is TRBV7-2, the J gene TRBJ2-7; 11 bases are shared with TRBD1. V gave up 5 bases and J gave up 3 bases; unmatched junction bases: 12. CDR1 SGHTA and CDR2 FQGNSA come from the germline V gene. This CDR3 has 17 amino acids. CDR3 sequence (DNA): TGTGCCAGCAGCACCCGTAGACGGGGGACAGGGGGCTACGAGCAGTACTTC. Protein product: CASSTRRRGTGGYEQYF.